This record concerns one TCR beta chain sequence. A multiplex PCR was run with 60 Vbeta primers and 13 Jbeta primers. Produced via immunoSEQ multiplex PCR; TCRdb's table is partial and in-frame only. The data show 200,000 to 250,000 clones, over 60% seen once. V lost 2 bases, J lost 3 bases, and 13 bases lay in between. CDR3 length equals 15 residues. Germline CDR1 reads LGHNA; CDR2 reads YNFKEQ. This sample stems from a study of cytomegalovirus exposure and HLA in healthy donors. This chain joins TRBV4-2 and TRBJ1-1; the D gene is possibly TRBD1 (5 bases). The receptor was isolated from a man aged 40-50 years in good health and CMV-seronegative. Sequencing was performed on PBMCs. The CDR3, as DNA: TGTGCCAGCAGCCAACGTCAGGGTGGGGACACTGAAGCTTTCTTT. Residues: CASSQRQGGDTEAFF.